This T cell receptor (beta chain) is from a study of long-term antiretroviral therapy in people with HIV. Whole-study results and caveats: HIV repertoires had narrower CDR3 length ranges than controls.

The CDR3 consists of 14 residues. In germline, CDR1 is SGHRS, CDR2 YFSETQ. V was trimmed by 2 bases and J by 2 bases, leaving 9 bases between them. Investigators performed immunoSEQ version v3.0 at survey level. Sequencing efforts were directed toward about 35,000-55,000 T-cell genomes per sample. Data came from immunoSEQ multiplex PCR; TCRdb stores just in-frame clones and leaves some out. The sample holds 30,000 to 40,000 clones; about four fifths are singletons and the top ten take approximately 7.9%. With regard to this clone: Its antigen is unidentified.

The rearrangement links TRBV5-1 to TRBJ2-3; the D is unclear. Sequenced material: unsorted PBMCs, taken 0.4 years before starting antiretroviral therapy. The receptor was isolated from a man aged 18-30 years with HIV. The CDR3 DNA reads TGCGCCAGCAGCTTTACGTCTCCCACAGATACGCAGTATTTT. Translated, it gives CASSFTSPTDTQYF.